The 5 T cell receptor beta chains below were found in one sample sequenced in a study of cytomegalovirus exposure and HLA in healthy donors. Measured with immunoSEQ multiplex PCR; TCRdb has only the in-frame clones, and not every one. The top ten clones hold under 3% of a sample with about 140,000 clones, approximately 87% of them seen once. The sequenced sample consisted of PBMCs. The receptors here all came from a man aged 18 to 30 in good health and CMV-seronegative.

The CDR3 sequence: CASSLTGFLLYEQYF. DNA for the CDR3: TGTGCCAGCAGCTTGACAGGGTTTCTCTTATACGAGCAGTACTTC. This sequence joins TRBV5-5 and TRBJ2-7; D perhaps matches TRBD1 (6 bases). V was cut by 1 base and J by 4 bases, with 15 bases left in between. The length of the CDR3 is 15 residues. From germline, CDR1 is SGHKS and CDR2 YYEKEE (reference sequence).

In nucleotides, the CDR3 is TGTGCCAGCAGCTCCCCAGGGGAGACCCAGTACTTC. Encoded protein: CASSSPGETQYF. The V and J genes are TRBV7-8 and TRBJ2-5; TRBD1 is a possible D gene (5 bases). With 4 bases removed from V and 5 bases from J, the gap between germline ends came to 8 bases. The germline CDR1 and CDR2 sequences are SGHVS and FQNEAQ. The CDR3 runs 12 residues.

The chain combines TRBV5-6 with TRBJ1-2; no definite D call. The germline V gene has CDR1 SGHDT and CDR2 YYEEEE. The CDR3 runs 15 residues. Deletions cut 1 base from V and 4 bases from J, with 14 bases between. The chain's CDR3 is CASSLYNPESYGYTF. CDR3 coding DNA: TGTGCCAGCAGCTTGTATAACCCGGAGAGCTATGGCTACACCTTC.

The rearrangement joins TRBV18 to TRBJ2-2, with D possibly being TRBD2 (5 bases). CDR1 is KGHSH, CDR2 LQKENI, per germline. Trimming took 3 bases from V and 6 from J, leaving 8 bases between them. This CDR3 has 13 residues. CDR3 sequence reads: CASSPDSPGELFF. CDR3 nucleotides: TGTGCCAGCTCACCGGACTCACCCGGGGAGCTGTTTTTT.

The genes are TRBV30 and TRBJ1-2, with D maybe TRBD1 (5 bases). V was pared by 1 base and J by 5 bases, with 8 bases between. The germline CDR1 and CDR2 sequences are GTSNPN and SVGIG (reference sequence). The CDR3 runs to 12 residues. CDR3 coding DNA: TGTGCCTGGAGTGGGGGACTTTATGGCTACACCTTC. Its translation: CAWSGGLYGYTF. Supplemented by reference TRBV30 and TRBJ1-2, the full variable domain reads SQTIHQWPATLVQPVGSPLSLECTVEGTSNPNLYWYRQAAGRGLQLLFYSVGIGQISSEVPQNLSASRPQDRQFILSSKKLLLSDSGFYLCAWSGGLYGYTFGSGTRLTVV.